The 25 T cell receptor beta chains given below trace back to one sample, sequenced in a study of radiation and T cells in renal cell carcinoma. Sequencing used immunoSEQ multiplex PCR; TCRdb keeps in-frame clones, though not all of them. Among some 150,000 clones listed, approximately 87% were seen once. The time point denotes: baseline pretreatment blood. Treatment meaning: 15 Gy SBRT to primary tumor, nephrectomy 4 weeks later. The source was blood, collected from a patient whose treatment included radiotherapy and nephrectomy. The origin of the receptors is a woman in her forties or fifties with renal cell carcinoma.

The J gene is TRBJ2-1, the V gene TRBV9; the D gene is possibly TRBD1 (5 bases). Looked up from germline, CDR1 is SGDLS and CDR2 is YYNGEE. Trimming cost V 3 bases and J 0 bases, with 10 bases left between them. The CDR3 has 15 residues. CDR3 bases: TGTGCCAGCAGCGGACAGTGGAGCTCCTACAATGAGCAGTTCTTC. Residues: CASSGQWSSYNEQFF.

The chain employs TRBV6-5 and TRBJ2-7; 7 bases map to TRBD1. In germline, CDR1 is MNHEY, CDR2 SVGAGI. The CDR3 has 13 amino acids. The junction had 8 bases not matched to a gene; V was cut back by 11 bases and J by 1 base. The CDR3 sequence: CACSNRGSYEQYF. In nucleotides, the CDR3 is TGTGCCTGCTCAAACAGGGGTTCCTACGAGCAGTACTTC.

The V gene is TRBV27, the J gene TRBJ2-2; D possibly corresponds to TRBD1 (5 bases). Between the trimmed V and J ends, which lost 8 bases and 1 base, there was a span of 14 bases. The CDR3 totals 15 residues. Germline V CDR1 and CDR2: MNHEY, SMNVEV (reference sequence). The CDR3 region is CASGRRAWNTGELFF. CDR3 DNA: TGTGCCAGCGGCCGCAGGGCATGGAACACCGGGGAGCTGTTTTTT.

The chain couples TRBV29-1 to TRBJ1-3, with a weak D call TRBD1 (5 bases). This CDR3 contains 11 residues. Trimming cost V 6 bases and J 4 bases, with 7 bases left between them. The germline gives CDR1 SQVTM, CDR2 ANQGSEA. CDR3 in DNA: TGCAGCGTACGGGACGGAAACACCATATATTTT. It yields the protein CSVRDGNTIYF. Supplemented by reference TRBV29-1 and TRBJ1-3, the full variable domain reads SAVISQKPSRDICQRGTSLTIQCQVDSQVTMMFWYRQQPGQSLTLIATANQGSEATYESGFVIDKFPISRPNLTFSTLTVSNMSPEDSSIYLCSVRDGNTIYFGEGSWLTVV.

This chain connects TRBV4-3 to TRBJ1-5; 7 nucleotides agree with TRBD1. Per germline, CDR1 LGHNA and CDR2 YSLEER. Trimming at V came to 3 bases and at J to 7 bases, leaving 9 bases not matched to a gene. CDR3 length: 15 amino acids. CDR3 protein: CASSQDRRGRQPQHF. The CDR3 nucleotides read TGCGCCAGCAGCCAGGATAGGAGGGGGCGGCAGCCCCAGCATTTT.

The chain uses TRBV6-5 and TRBJ2-7; 7 bases are a match to TRBD1. Trimming took 6 bases from V and 0 from J; bases not matched to a gene: 8. CDR3 length: 15 residues. Germline V gives CDR1 MNHEY, CDR2 SVGAGI. This chain's CDR3 is CASRHNRGFSYEQYF. The CDR3 nucleotides are TGTGCCAGCAGACATAACAGGGGATTCTCCTACGAGCAGTACTTC.

This clone was counted only a few times. J is TRBJ1-1 and V is TRBV5-1; the D gene is possibly TRBD1 (5 bases). CDR3 size: 13 residues. Trimming took 5 bases from V and 0 from J, leaving 8 bases between them. Germline CDR1 reads SGHRS; CDR2 reads YFSETQ. For the CDR3, the DNA is TGCGCCAGCAGAGAAGGGGTGAACACTGAAGCTTTCTTT. It codes for CASREGVNTEAFF.

The table lists this clone with a few counts. The V and J genes are TRBV7-2 and TRBJ1-5; TRBD1 is a possible D gene (6 bases). CDR1 and CDR2 (germline): SGHTA, FQGNSA. This CDR3 is 15 amino acids long. Between the trimmed V and J ends, which lost 4 bases and 0 bases, there was a span of 10 bases. The CDR3 sequence is CASSSRGYSNQPQHF. In DNA, the CDR3 is TGTGCCAGCAGCTCCAGGGGTTATAGCAATCAGCCCCAGCATTTT.

V usage is TRBV4-3 and J usage is TRBJ2-7; 7 bases fit TRBD1. Trimming cost V 4 bases and J 3 bases; bases outside gene matches: 9. CDR1 LGHNA and CDR2 YSLEER come from the germline V gene. The CDR3 consists of 15 residues. The CDR3, as DNA: TGCGCCAGCAGCCTTAACAGGGGCGCCGGCTACGAGCAGTACTTC. This sequence encodes CASSLNRGAGYEQYF.

The V gene is TRBV27, the J gene TRBJ2-7, with D possibly matching TRBD1 (6 bases). The CDR3 is made up of 13 amino acids. The germline gives CDR1 MNHEY, CDR2 SMNVEV (reference sequence). Trimming stripped 6 bases from V and 1 base from J, with 10 bases between. CDR3 residues: CASSHRDSYEQYF. The DNA for the CDR3 is TGTGCCAGCAGCCACAGGGATTCCTACGAGCAGTACTTC.

This rearrangement joins TRBV9 to TRBJ2-2, with D hard to call. Germline CDR1 is SGDLS and CDR2 is YYNGEE. The length of the CDR3 is 15 residues. The V end was cut by 0 bases, the J end by 2 bases, with 8 bases between. The CDR3 spells CASSVAAHNTGELFF. In DNA, the CDR3 is TGTGCCAGCAGCGTAGCGGCGCATAACACCGGGGAGCTGTTTTTT.

V and J are TRBV2 and TRBJ2-7; TRBD1 or TRBD2 may be the D gene (5 bases each). The CDR3 totals 13 residues. Germline loops: CDR1 SNHLY, CDR2 FYNNEI. The V end lost 6 bases, the J end lost 3 bases, and 12 bases lay between the germline ends. CDR3 sequence reads: CASSALGDYEQYF. The CDR3 nucleotides are TGTGCCAGCAGCGCTCTGGGGGACTACGAGCAGTACTTC.

The V gene is TRBV6-1, the J gene TRBJ2-1, with TRBD1 identical over 9 bases. This CDR3 is 15 amino acids long. After removal of 6 bases from V and 3 bases from J, the junction contained 6 bases not matched to a gene. Per germline, CDR1 MNHNS and CDR2 SASEGT. The CDR3 loop is CASSRGQGSYNEQFF. In DNA, the CDR3 is TGTGCCAGCAGCCGCGGACAGGGGAGCTACAATGAGCAGTTCTTC.

The chain couples TRBV9 to TRBJ2-2; no clear D gene. The germline gives CDR1 SGDLS, CDR2 YYNGEE. The CDR3 runs 18 residues. Trimming took 3 bases from V and 0 from J, leaving 18 bases between them. This CDR3 reads CASSESLHLVANTGELFF. The CDR3 nucleotides are TGTGCCAGCAGCGAAAGTCTACATCTGGTCGCGAACACCGGGGAGCTGTTTTTT.

This chain links TRBV4-3 with TRBJ1-5; D is uncertain. Trimming removed 2 bases from V and 0 bases from J, with 11 bases in between. The CDR3 runs to 16 residues. CDR1 and CDR2 from the germline V gene are LGHNA and YSLEER. CDR3 coding DNA: TGCGCCAGCAGCCAAAACTTACAGAATAGCAATCAGCCCCAGCATTTT. Protein sequence: CASSQNLQNSNQPQHF.

This chain connects TRBV6-6 to TRBJ1-5; TRBD1 matches 10 bases. Germline lookup yields CDR1 MNHNY and CDR2 SVGAGI (reference sequence). Germline trimming cut 8 bases from V and 5 bases from J; bases unmatched to any gene: 3. This CDR3 region has 13 residues. CDR3 sequence: CASGTGVHQPQHF. CDR3 bases: TGTGCCAGCGGGACAGGGGTTCATCAGCCCCAGCATTTT.

This chain joins TRBV7-2 and TRBJ2-6, with 10 bases fitting TRBD1. The CDR3 loop spans 13 amino acids. Germline CDR1 SGHTA, CDR2 FQGNSA. Trimming took 2 bases from V and 19 from J; bases not matched to a gene: 8. CDR3 residues: CASSLMTGGLRTF. For the CDR3, the DNA is TGTGCCAGCAGCTTAATGACAGGGGGCCTCCGTACTTTC. The full variable domain, in which reference TRBV7-2 and TRBJ2-6 provide the parts outside the CDR3, is GAGVSQSPSNKVTEKGKDVELRCDPISGHTALYWYRQSLGQGLEFLIYFQGNSAPDKSGLPSDRFSAERTGGSVSTLTIQRTQQEDSAVYLCASSLMTGGLRTFGAGSRLTVL.

This clone was seen only once. This chain joins TRBV2 and TRBJ1-1; the D gene is possibly TRBD1 (6 bases). CDR1 SNHLY and CDR2 FYNNEI come from the germline V gene. The CDR3 is made up of 14 amino acids. The V end lost 6 bases, the J end lost 0 bases, and 11 bases lay between the germline ends. The CDR3 loop is CASSRGQVNTEAFF. CDR3 sequence (DNA): TGTGCCAGCAGCCGGGGGCAAGTGAACACTGAAGCTTTCTTT.

The chain has TRBV6-5 and TRBJ2-2; TRBD2 is a possible D gene (6 bases). From germline, CDR1 is MNHEY and CDR2 SVGAGI. This CDR3 spans 16 amino acids. Trimming cost V 0 bases and J 4 bases, with 12 bases left between them. The CDR3 spells CASSYSREVATGELFF. The DNA for the CDR3 is TGTGCCAGCAGTTACTCGAGGGAGGTGGCCACCGGGGAGCTGTTTTTT.

CDR3 coding DNA: TGTGCCAGCAGGCCAGAATCATCATCGGACATTCAGTACTTC. Amino acids: CASRPESSSDIQYF. The V and J genes are TRBV7-2 and TRBJ2-4; D call uncertain. The CDR3 runs to 14 residues. Germline assignment: CDR1 SGHTA and CDR2 FQGNSA. With 6 bases removed from V and 8 bases from J, the gap between germline ends came to 17 bases.

This rearrangement joins TRBV5-1 to TRBJ1-1; tentative D call: TRBD1 (6 bases). The CDR3 is 12 amino acids. The germline gives CDR1 SGHRS, CDR2 YFSETQ. V was trimmed by 5 bases and J by 7 bases, leaving 12 bases between them. The CDR3 reads CASRGGAFEAFF. The CDR3 DNA follows: TGCGCCAGCAGAGGGGGGGCCTTTGAAGCTTTCTTT.

V is TRBV9 and J is TRBJ2-2; 8 positions match TRBD2. Losses at the gene ends were 3 bases for V and 7 bases for J; bases not matched to a gene: 14. There are 17 residues in the CDR3. CDR1 is SGDLS and CDR2 is YYNGEE in the germline V gene. The CDR3 loop is CASSGTLAGRSGGELFF. Here the CDR3 DNA reads TGTGCCAGCAGCGGGACTTTAGCGGGAAGGAGCGGCGGGGAGCTGTTTTTT.

The chain has TRBV6-1 and TRBJ1-2; D remains unclear. Germline V gene sequence: CDR1 MNHNS, CDR2 SASEGT. V was shortened by 1 base and J by 4 bases, with 10 bases between the two germline ends. There are 14 residues in the CDR3. CDR3 in DNA: TGTGCCAGCAGTGAAGTGGGAGGGATCTATGGCTACACCTTC. It encodes CASSEVGGIYGYTF.

V usage is TRBV7-2 and J usage is TRBJ1-2; 8 nucleotides line up with TRBD1. This CDR3 comprises 13 residues. After removal of 5 bases from V and 3 bases from J, the junction contained 2 bases not matched to a gene. Looked up from germline, CDR1 is SGHTA and CDR2 is FQGNSA. The CDR3 sequence: CASSPGGYYGYTF. As DNA, the CDR3 is TGTGCCAGCAGCCCAGGGGGCTACTATGGCTACACCTTC. Complete variable domain (other parts from reference TRBV7-2 and TRBJ1-2): GAGVSQSPSNKVTEKGKDVELRCDPISGHTALYWYRQSLGQGLEFLIYFQGNSAPDKSGLPSDRFSAERTGGSVSTLTIQRTQQEDSAVYLCASSPGGYYGYTFGSGTRLTVV.

CDR3 nucleotide sequence: TGTGCCAGCAGTGAGGTCGGGTATGAGCAGTTCTTC. As protein: CASSEVGYEQFF. V gene TRBV2 combines with J gene TRBJ2-1; D is ambiguous. The CDR3 runs to 12 residues. Trimming pared 3 bases from V and 8 bases from J, leaving 8 bases between. Germline V gene lookup returns CDR1 SNHLY and CDR2 FYNNEI. The full variable domain, rest sourced from reference TRBV2 and TRBJ2-1, is EPEVTQTPSHQVTQMGQEVILRCVPISNHLYFYWYRQILGQKVEFLVSFYNNEISEKSEIFDDQFSVERPDGSNFTLKIRSTKLEDSAMYFCASSEVGYEQFFGPGTRLTVL.